This T cell receptor beta chain was observed in a study of shared clonotypes between healthy human individuals. Notes on the study in general: The diversity represented, both genetic and in exposure history, was limited by few donors. Sorted-subset samples were not fully sequenced, rarefaction indicated.

CD8 cells regarded as naive lacked CD45RO, were positively chosen for CCR7, and omitted terminally differentiated effector memory CD45RA+ cells. Remarks on this clone: Its cognate antigen is unknown.

The germline V and J ends were trimmed by 4 bases and 3 bases, with 10 bases remaining between them. Looked up from germline, CDR1 is SGHRS and CDR2 is YFSETQ. The CDR3 is 14 residues long. Each cell subset's genomic DNA was divided evenly among several immunoSEQ plates. Per the original data handling: In the immunoSEQ data, sequences were junction-only and lacked quality scores, so filtering differed. TCRdb's copy holds only in-frame clones and misses some; the assay was immunoSEQ multiplex PCR. The DNA gave D and trimming, while V, J and clone size come from that table. The data show about 2 million clones, just under 95% seen once.

This clonotype was sampled from a young man in good health. This chain joins TRBV5-1 and TRBJ2-2; tentatively, D is TRBD2 (5 bases). Sample: naive CD8+ T cells sorted from blood. The CDR3: CASSPDLHTGELFF. DNA of the CDR3: TGCGCCAGCAGCCCGGACTTGCACACCGGGGAGCTGTTTTTT.